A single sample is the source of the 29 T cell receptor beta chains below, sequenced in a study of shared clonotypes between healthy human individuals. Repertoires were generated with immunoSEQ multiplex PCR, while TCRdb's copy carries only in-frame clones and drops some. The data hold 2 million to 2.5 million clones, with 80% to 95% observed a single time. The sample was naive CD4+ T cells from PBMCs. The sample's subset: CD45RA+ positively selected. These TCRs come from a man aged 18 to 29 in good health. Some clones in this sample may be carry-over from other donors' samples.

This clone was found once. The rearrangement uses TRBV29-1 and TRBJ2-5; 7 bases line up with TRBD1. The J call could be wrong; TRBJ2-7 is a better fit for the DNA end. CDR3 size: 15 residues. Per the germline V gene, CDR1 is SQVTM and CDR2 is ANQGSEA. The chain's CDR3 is CSVLSTGTYPYEQYF. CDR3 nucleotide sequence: TGCAGCGTTTTATCGACAGGGACCTACCCCTACGAGCAGTACTTC.

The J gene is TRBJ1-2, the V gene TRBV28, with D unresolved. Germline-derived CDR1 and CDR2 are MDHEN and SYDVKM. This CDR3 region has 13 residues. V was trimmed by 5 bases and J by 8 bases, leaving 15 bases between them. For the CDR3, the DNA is TGTGCCAGCAGTCCCACGGGGTTGGAAGGCTACACCTTC. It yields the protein CASSPTGLEGYTF.

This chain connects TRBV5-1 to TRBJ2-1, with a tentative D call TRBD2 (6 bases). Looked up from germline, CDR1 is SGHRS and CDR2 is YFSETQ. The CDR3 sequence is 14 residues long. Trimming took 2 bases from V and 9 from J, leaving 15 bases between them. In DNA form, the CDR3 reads TGCGCCAGCAGCTTTAGCGGAGTGGCGGGTGAGCAGTTCTTC. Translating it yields CASSFSGVAGEQFF.

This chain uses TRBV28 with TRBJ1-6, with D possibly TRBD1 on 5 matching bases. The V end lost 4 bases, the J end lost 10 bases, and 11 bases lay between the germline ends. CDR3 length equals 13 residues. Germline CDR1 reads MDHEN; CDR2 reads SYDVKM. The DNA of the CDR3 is TGTGCCAGCAGTTCAGGGTTTGGCTCACCCCTCCACTTT. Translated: CASSSGFGSPLHF.

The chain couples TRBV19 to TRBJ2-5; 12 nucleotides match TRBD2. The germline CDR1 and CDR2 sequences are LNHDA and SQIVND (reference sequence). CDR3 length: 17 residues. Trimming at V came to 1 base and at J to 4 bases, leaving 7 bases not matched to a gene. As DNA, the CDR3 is TGTGCCAGTAGTATAGGTTCGACTAGCGGGAGAGGAGAGACCCAGTACTTC. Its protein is CASSIGSTSGRGETQYF.

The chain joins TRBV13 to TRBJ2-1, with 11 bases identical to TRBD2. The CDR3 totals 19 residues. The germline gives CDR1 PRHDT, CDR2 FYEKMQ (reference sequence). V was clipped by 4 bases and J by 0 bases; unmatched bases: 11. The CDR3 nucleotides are TGTGCCAGCAGCTCTACTGCGCCCGGGACTAGCGGCTCCTACAATGAGCAGTTCTTC. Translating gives CASSSTAPGTSGSYNEQFF.

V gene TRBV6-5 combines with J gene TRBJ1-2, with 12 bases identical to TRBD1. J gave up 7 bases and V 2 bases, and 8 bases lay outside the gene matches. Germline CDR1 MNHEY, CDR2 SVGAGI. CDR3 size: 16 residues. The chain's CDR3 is CASSYDAGTGGLGYTF. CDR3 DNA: TGTGCCAGCAGTTACGATGCCGGGACAGGGGGCCTTGGCTACACCTTC.

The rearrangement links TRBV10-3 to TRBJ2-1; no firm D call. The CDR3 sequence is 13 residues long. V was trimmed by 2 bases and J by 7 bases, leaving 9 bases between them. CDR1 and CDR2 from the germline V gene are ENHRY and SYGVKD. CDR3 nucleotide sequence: TGTGCCATCAGTGAGCCTCCGTTGAATGAGCAGTTCTTC. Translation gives CAISEPPLNEQFF.

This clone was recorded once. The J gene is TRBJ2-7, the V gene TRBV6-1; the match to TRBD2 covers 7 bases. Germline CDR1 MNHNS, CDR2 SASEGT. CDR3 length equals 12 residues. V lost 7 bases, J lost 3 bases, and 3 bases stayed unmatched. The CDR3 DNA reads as TGTGCCAGCACGAAGCGGGGCTACGAGCAGTACTTC. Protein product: CASTKRGYEQYF.

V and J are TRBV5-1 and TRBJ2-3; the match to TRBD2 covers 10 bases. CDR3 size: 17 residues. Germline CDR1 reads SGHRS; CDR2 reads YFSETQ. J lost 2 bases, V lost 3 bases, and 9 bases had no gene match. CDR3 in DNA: TGCGCCAGCAGCTCCAGACTAGCGGGCCGCTTCACAGATACGCAGTATTTT. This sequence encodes CASSSRLAGRFTDTQYF.

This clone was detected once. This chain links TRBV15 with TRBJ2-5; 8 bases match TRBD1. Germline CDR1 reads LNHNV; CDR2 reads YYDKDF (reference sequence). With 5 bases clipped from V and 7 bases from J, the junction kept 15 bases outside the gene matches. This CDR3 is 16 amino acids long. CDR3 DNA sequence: TGTGCCACCAGCGCCCTTGTCGACAGGGGCCTAGGGACCCAGTACTTC. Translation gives CATSALVDRGLGTQYF.

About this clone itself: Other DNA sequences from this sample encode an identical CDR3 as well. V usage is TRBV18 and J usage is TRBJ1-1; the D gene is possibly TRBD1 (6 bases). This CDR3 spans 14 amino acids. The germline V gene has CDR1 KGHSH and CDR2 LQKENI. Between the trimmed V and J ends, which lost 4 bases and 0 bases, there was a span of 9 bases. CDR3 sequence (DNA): TGTGCCAGCTCACGCGGACAGTTGAACACTGAAGCTTTCTTT. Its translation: CASSRGQLNTEAFF.

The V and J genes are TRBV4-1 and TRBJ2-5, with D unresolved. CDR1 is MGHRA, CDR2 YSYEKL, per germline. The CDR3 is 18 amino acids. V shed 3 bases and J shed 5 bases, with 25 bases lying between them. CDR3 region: CASSHYSLRPPEWETQYF. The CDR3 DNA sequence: TGCGCCAGCAGCCATTACTCCCTCCGGCCCCCGGAGTGGGAGACCCAGTACTTC.

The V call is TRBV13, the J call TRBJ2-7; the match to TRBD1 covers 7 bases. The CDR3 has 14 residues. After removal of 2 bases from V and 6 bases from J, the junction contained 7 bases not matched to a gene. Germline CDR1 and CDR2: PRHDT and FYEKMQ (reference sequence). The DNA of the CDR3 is TGTGCCAGCAGCTTAAGGGGACAGATCGGCGAGCAGTACTTC. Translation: CASSLRGQIGEQYF.

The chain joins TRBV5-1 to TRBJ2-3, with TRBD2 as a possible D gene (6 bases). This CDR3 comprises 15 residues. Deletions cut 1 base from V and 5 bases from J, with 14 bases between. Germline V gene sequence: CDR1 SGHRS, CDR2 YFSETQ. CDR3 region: CASSLMSGVEDTQYF. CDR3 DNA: TGCGCCAGCAGCTTGATGTCGGGAGTAGAAGATACGCAGTATTTT.

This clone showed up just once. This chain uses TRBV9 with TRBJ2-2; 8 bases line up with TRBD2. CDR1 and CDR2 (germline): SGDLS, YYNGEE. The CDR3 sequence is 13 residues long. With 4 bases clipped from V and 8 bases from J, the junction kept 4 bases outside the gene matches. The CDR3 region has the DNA TGTGCCAGCAGCAGAAGCGGGAGTGGGGAGCTGTTTTTT. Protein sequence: CASSRSGSGELFF.

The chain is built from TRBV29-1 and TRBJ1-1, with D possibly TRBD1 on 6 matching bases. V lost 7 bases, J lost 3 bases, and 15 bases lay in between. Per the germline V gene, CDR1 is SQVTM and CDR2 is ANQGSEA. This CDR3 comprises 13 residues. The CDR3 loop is CSGAETGYTEAFF. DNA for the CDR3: TGCAGCGGCGCGGAGACAGGTTACACTGAAGCTTTCTTT.

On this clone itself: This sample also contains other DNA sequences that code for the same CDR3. CDR3 DNA: TGTGCCAGCAGTGGACTAGCGGGTTCCTACAATGAGCAGTTCTTC. It specifies CASSGLAGSYNEQFF. V and J are TRBV2 and TRBJ2-1; TRBD2 aligns across 10 bases. The CDR3 is 15 amino acids. Germline V gives CDR1 SNHLY, CDR2 FYNNEI. With V trimmed by 4 bases and J by 1 base, 1 base remained unmatched.

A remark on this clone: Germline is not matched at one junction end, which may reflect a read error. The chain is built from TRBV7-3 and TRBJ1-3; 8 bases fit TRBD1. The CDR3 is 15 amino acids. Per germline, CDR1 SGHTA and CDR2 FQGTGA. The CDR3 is CASSLRQGFGNTIYF. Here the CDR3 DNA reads TGTGCCAGCAGTTTAAGACAGGGGTTTGGAAACACCATATATTTT.

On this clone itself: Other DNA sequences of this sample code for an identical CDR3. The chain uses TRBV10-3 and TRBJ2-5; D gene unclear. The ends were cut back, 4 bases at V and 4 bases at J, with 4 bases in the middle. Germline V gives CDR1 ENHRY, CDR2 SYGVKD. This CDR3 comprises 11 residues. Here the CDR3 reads CAISGGETQYF. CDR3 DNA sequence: TGTGCCATCAGTGGGGGAGAGACCCAGTACTTC.

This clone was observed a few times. The CDR3 region is CASSYSQGRGYTF. The CDR3 nucleotides are TGTGCCAGCAGTTACTCACAGGGAAGAGGCTACACCTTC. V usage is TRBV6-5 and J usage is TRBJ1-2, with D perhaps matching TRBD1 (6 bases). V lost 0 bases, J lost 8 bases, and 10 bases lay in between. The CDR3 runs 13 residues. The germline V gene encodes CDR1 MNHEY and CDR2 SVGAGI.

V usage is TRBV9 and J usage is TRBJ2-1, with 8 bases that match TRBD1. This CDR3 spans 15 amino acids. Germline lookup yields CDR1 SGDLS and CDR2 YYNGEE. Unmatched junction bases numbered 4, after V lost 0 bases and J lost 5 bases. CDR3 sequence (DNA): TGTGCCAGCAGCGTAGACAGGGGGACCCACAATGAGCAGTTCTTC. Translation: CASSVDRGTHNEQFF.

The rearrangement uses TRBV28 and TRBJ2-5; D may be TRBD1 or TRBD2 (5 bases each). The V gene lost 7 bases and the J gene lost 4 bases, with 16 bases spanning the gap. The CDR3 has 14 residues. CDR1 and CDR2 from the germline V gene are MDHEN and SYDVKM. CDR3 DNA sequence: TGTGCCAGCACCCTGTCATGGGGGAGAGAGACCCAGTACTTC. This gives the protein CASTLSWGRETQYF.

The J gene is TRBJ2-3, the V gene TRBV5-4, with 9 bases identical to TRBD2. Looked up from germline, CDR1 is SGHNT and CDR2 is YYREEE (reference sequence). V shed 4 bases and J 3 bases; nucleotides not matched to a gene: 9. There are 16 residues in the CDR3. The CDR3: CASSGGASGVTDTQYF. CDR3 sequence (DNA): TGTGCCAGCAGCGGTGGGGCTAGCGGGGTGACAGATACGCAGTATTTT.

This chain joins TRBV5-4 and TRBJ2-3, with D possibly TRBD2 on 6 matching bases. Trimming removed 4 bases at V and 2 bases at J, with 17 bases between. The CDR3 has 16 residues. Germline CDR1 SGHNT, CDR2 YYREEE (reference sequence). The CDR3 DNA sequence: TGTGCCAGCAGCCCGGGTAGCGGTGCCACCACAGATACGCAGTATTTT. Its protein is CASSPGSGATTDTQYF.

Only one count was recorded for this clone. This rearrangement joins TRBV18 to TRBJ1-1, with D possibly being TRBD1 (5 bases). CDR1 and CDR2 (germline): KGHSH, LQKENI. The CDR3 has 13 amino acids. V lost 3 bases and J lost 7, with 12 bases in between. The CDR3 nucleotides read TGTGCCAGCTCACCGGGGCGACAGCTTGAAGCTTTCTTT. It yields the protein CASSPGRQLEAFF.

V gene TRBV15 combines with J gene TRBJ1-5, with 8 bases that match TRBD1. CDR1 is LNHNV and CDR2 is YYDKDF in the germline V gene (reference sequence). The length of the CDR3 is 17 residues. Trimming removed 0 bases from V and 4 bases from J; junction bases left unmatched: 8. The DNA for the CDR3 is TGTGCCACCAGCAGAGATGCCGGGACAGGCCCTAATCAGCCCCAGCATTTT. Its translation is CATSRDAGTGPNQPQHF.

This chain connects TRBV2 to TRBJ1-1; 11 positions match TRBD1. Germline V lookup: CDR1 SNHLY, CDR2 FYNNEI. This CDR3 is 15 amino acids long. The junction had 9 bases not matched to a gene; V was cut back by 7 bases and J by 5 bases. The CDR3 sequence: CASMTDRGHGTEAFF. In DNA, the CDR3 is TGTGCCAGCATGACGGACAGGGGGCACGGTACTGAAGCTTTCTTT.

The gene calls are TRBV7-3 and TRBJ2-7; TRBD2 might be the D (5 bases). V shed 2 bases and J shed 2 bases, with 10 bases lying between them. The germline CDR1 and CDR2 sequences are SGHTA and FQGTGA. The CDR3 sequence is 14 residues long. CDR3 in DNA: TGTGCCAGCAGCTTAGCGGGCAGAACCTACGAGCAGTACTTC. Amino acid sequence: CASSLAGRTYEQYF.